This T cell receptor (beta chain) was captured in a study of shared clonotypes between healthy human individuals. About the research overall: The cohort had two women and three men, ages 18 to 49. The study's findings and limits: Generally, estimated richness proved larger in naive subsets than it did in memory subsets. Among non-shared clonotypes, generation probabilities were lower than among those shared by all four donors. Sequencing depth was predicted to influence how clonotypes are shared among donors.

Naive CD8 cells were CD45RO-negative, positively selected for CCR7, excluding terminally differentiated effector memory CD45RA+ cells. On this clone: Its target is not known. Different DNA sequences within this sample yield the same CDR3.

Generated by immunoSEQ multiplex PCR, the TCRdb table keeps only in-frame clones and is missing some. The table records about 2,100,000 clones, roughly 91% of them present only once. Trimming removed 4 bases at V and 1 base at J, with 12 bases between. The CDR3 has 15 residues. Germline V gene lookup returns CDR1 SGDLS and CDR2 YYNGEE. The rearrangement links TRBV9 to TRBJ1-5, with D maybe TRBD1 (5 bases). The source of this sequence is a man between 18 and 29 years old in good health. Some clones in this sample may be carry-over from other donors' samples. Sequencing was performed on naive CD8+ T cells from PBMCs. The CDR3: CASSPGGGSNQPQHF. As DNA, the CDR3 is TGTGCCAGCAGCCCCGGGGGGGGGAGCAATCAGCCCCAGCATTTT.